This TCR beta chain is drawn from a study of T-cell memory formation after mild COVID-19. Study-level background: Clustering of TCRs was largely donor specific.

This clonotype appeared a few times. The antigen is undetermined. TCRdb called the 5' RACE reads again in MiXCR, with one record for every CDR3 protein. This sample has approximately 89,000 distinct CDR3 sequences; around 13% occur once, and the top ten carry less than 45%. V lost 1 base, J lost 6 bases, and 5 bases stayed unmatched. There are 15 residues in the CDR3. Germline CDR1 reads SGHRS; CDR2 reads YFSETQ. Whole-study results and caveats: CD4+ contracting clones were mainly CM and EM; CD8+ ones, EMRA. Cross-reactive memory seemingly joined, as some responding clones were found in pre-infection memory.

Input material: PBMCs or a T cell subset sorted from them (not recorded which). The V gene is TRBV5-1, the J gene TRBJ2-2; 8 bases agree with TRBD1. The clonotype comes from a man between 18 and 35 years old who had mild COVID-19 (a few samples of this study predate the infection). Cell type and time point are not known. CDR3 loop: CASSLYGQGAGELFF. In nucleotides, the CDR3 is TGCGCCAGCAGCTTGTACGGACAGGGAGCCGGGGAGCTGTTTTTT.